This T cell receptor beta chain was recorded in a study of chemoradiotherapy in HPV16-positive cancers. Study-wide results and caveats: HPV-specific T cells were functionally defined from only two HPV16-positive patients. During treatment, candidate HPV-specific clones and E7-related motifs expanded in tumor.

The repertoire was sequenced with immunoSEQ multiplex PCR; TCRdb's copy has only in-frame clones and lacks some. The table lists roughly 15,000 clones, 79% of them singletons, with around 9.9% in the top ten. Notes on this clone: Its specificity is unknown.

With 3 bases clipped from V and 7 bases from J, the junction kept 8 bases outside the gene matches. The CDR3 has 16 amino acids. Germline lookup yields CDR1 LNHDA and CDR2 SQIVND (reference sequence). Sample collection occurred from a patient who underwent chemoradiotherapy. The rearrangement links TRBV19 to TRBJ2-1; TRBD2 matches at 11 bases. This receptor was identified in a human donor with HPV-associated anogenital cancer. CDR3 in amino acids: CASSILASGGLNEQFF. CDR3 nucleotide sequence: TGTGCCAGTAGTATCCTGGCTAGCGGGGGGTTGAATGAGCAGTTCTTC.